Listed here are 27 T cell receptor beta chains from one sample, sequenced in a study of blood T cells in healthy people across ages. A J-beta primer mix and a sample-barcoded 5' primer were used in a second PCR of roughly 7 to 12 cycles. Using its own MiXCR run on the 5' RACE reads, TCRdb lists one record per CDR3 protein. Of about 1 million distinct CDR3 sequences listed, 35% to 50% are singletons. Specimen: blood. The receptors were gathered from a woman aged 60-70 years in good health.

For this clonotype: A read error may be the cause here, since a much bigger clone is one base away. The gene calls are TRBV29-1 and TRBJ1-4; weak D call: TRBD1 (6 bases). Germline CDR1 is SQVTM and CDR2 is ANQGSEA. Between the trimmed V and J ends, which lost 7 bases and 3 bases, there was a span of 12 bases. The CDR3 totals 13 residues. In DNA form, the CDR3 reads TGCAGCGGTGTAGGGGGAGCTAATGAAAAACTGTTTTTT. Amino acids: CSGVGGANEKLFF.

The chain recombines TRBV20-1 with TRBJ2-4, with D tentatively TRBD1 (5 bases). The germline CDR1 and CDR2 sequences are DFQATT and SNEGSKA (reference sequence). V lost 2 bases, J lost 4 bases, and 9 bases lay in between. The CDR3 extends over 13 amino acids. CDR3 nucleotide sequence: TGCAGTGCTAGATGGGGCCAAAAAAACATTCAGTACTTC. Amino acids: CSARWGQKNIQYF.

V gene TRBV6-2 or TRBV6-3 combines with J gene TRBJ2-7; D ambiguous. CDR3 length: 16 amino acids. Germline CDR1 is MNHEY and CDR2 is SVGEGT. The ends were cut back, 2 bases at V and 1 base at J, with 15 bases in the middle. CDR3: CASSYGRHSGSYEQYF. The CDR3 region has the DNA TGTGCCAGCAGTTACGGCAGGCATTCGGGTTCCTACGAGCAGTACTTC.

The chain links TRBV5-1 to TRBJ2-5; D is perhaps TRBD1 or TRBD2 (5 bases each). CDR1 SGHRS and CDR2 YFSETQ come from the germline V gene. This CDR3 has 15 amino acids. Trimming left V 2 bases short and J 6 bases short, with 17 bases between. The CDR3 region has the DNA TGCGCCAGCAGCTTCACGCCGGGGACGGACCAGACCCAGTACTTC. As protein: CASSFTPGTDQTQYF.

This rearrangement joins TRBV5-6 to TRBJ2-7, with 8 bases fitting TRBD1. Gene TRBJ2-5 matches the end of the DNA better, so the J call may be wrong. Germline lookup yields CDR1 SGHDT and CDR2 YYEEEE. CDR3 length: 18 amino acids. The CDR3 coding sequence is TGTGCCAGCAGCCGGACAGGGTTAGATGTTGGCGCTCGGGAGACCCAGTACTTC. Translation: CASSRTGLDVGARETQYF.

This clonotype was counted between two and nine times. V gene TRBV7-2 combines with J gene TRBJ2-1; either TRBD1 or TRBD2 may supply D (5 bases each). The CDR3 spans 14 residues. The V and J ends lost 2 bases and 8 bases respectively, with 13 bases between them. Germline values: CDR1 SGHTA, CDR2 FQGNSA. The CDR3 spells CASSLSNGAYEQFF. Written as DNA, the CDR3 is TGTGCCAGCAGCTTATCAAACGGGGCTTATGAGCAGTTCTTC.

The rearrangement links TRBV12-3 or TRBV12-4 to TRBJ2-2, with 10 positions matching TRBD1. J gave up 0 bases and V 5 bases, and 6 bases lay outside the gene matches. The CDR3 has 17 amino acids. For the CDR3, the DNA is TGTGCCAGCAGTCGGCCGGGACAGGGGTCGAACACCGGGGAGCTGTTTTTT. Its protein is CASSRPGQGSNTGELFF.

The chain has TRBV6-2 or TRBV6-3 and TRBJ2-5; 8 bases line up with TRBD2. After removal of 7 bases from V and 0 bases from J, the junction contained 10 bases not matched to a gene. Germline V CDR1 and CDR2: MNHEY, SVGEGT. There are 16 residues in the CDR3. CDR3 loop: CASTSGSGGYQETQYF. CDR3 nucleotide sequence: TGTGCCAGCACCTCGGGGAGCGGGGGTTACCAAGAGACCCAGTACTTC.

The table lists this clonotype with many counts. This chain links TRBV20-1 with TRBJ2-7, with TRBD2 matching 8 bases. Looked up from germline, CDR1 is DFQATT and CDR2 is SNEGSKA (reference sequence). V lost 4 bases, J lost 7 bases, and 12 bases stayed unmatched. The CDR3 is 14 residues long. DNA for the CDR3: TGCAGTGCTAAGACAGTGCGGGAGGTAACGGAGCAGTACTTC. Translation gives CSAKTVREVTEQYF.

The chain recombines TRBV10-3 with TRBJ2-3, with TRBD2 identical over 9 bases. The CDR3 loop spans 15 amino acids. V dropped 6 bases and J dropped 6; count of bases not matched to a gene: 10. Per the germline V gene, CDR1 is ENHRY and CDR2 is SYGVKD. CDR3 bases: TGTGCCATCAGAGATTCAGCGGGAGGCCGGGATACGCAGTATTTT. It yields the protein CAIRDSAGGRDTQYF.

This rearrangement joins TRBV12-3 or TRBV12-4 to TRBJ2-5; D assignment may be TRBD1 or TRBD2 (6 bases each). The germline V and J ends were trimmed by 5 bases and 11 bases, with 18 bases remaining between them. The CDR3 is 13 amino acids. CDR3 nucleotides: TGTGCCAGCAGTCGACAGGCTACGGGAGAGCAGTACTTC. Protein sequence: CASSRQATGEQYF.

This clonotype was found a few times. The chain carries TRBV12-3 or TRBV12-4 and TRBJ2-1, with D perhaps TRBD1 or TRBD2 (5 bases each). The CDR3 covers 15 residues. The V end lost 1 base, the J end lost 5 bases, and 12 bases lay between the germline ends. The CDR3, as DNA: TGTGCCAGCAGTTTAGAGCCGGGGCAGCACAATGAGCAGTTCTTC. This codes for CASSLEPGQHNEQFF.

In this sample, this clonotype turned up once. The V gene is TRBV7-2, the J gene TRBJ2-5; 9 nucleotides match TRBD1. The V and J ends lost 6 bases and 5 bases, in that order; junction bases with no gene match: 7. The CDR3 runs to 14 residues. Germline-derived CDR1 and CDR2 are SGHTA and FQGNSA. CDR3 bases: TGTGCCAGCAGACCCGACAGGGGGAAGGAGACCCAGTACTTC. Translated: CASRPDRGKETQYF.

The table lists this clonotype with many counts. The chain combines TRBV5-5 with TRBJ2-1, with unresolved D. This CDR3 spans 17 amino acids. V was cut by 0 bases and J by 4 bases, with 17 bases left in between. Per the germline V gene, CDR1 is SGHKS and CDR2 is YYEKEE (reference sequence). The chain's CDR3 is CASSLGYEPLSYNEQFF. CDR3 nucleotides: TGTGCCAGCAGCTTGGGGTACGAGCCCCTTTCTTACAATGAGCAGTTCTTC.

Regarding this clonotype: A much bigger clone sits one base away, suggesting this may be a read error. The chain carries TRBV12-3 or TRBV12-4 and TRBJ2-7; D unclear. V was pared by 6 bases and J by 5 bases, with 11 bases between. The CDR3 loop spans 12 amino acids. CDR3: CASSRESDEQYF. The CDR3, as DNA: TGTGCCAGCAGCCGCGAAAGCGACGAGCAGTACTTC.

This clonotype was seen once. This may arise from a read error, as a much more abundant clone is one base away. This chain joins TRBV14 and TRBJ2-6; no definite D call. CDR3 length equals 16 residues. Germline CDR1 reads SGHDN; CDR2 reads FVKESK. V lost 1 base, J lost 2 bases, and 9 bases lay in between. This chain's CDR3 is CASSQVLMPGANVLTF. CDR3 DNA: TGTGCCAGCAGCCAAGTTTTAATGCCTGGGGCCAACGTCCTGACTTTC.

The chain couples TRBV6-4 to TRBJ2-6; D may be TRBD2 (6 bases). V was clipped by 0 bases and J by 2 bases, with 8 bases between them. Germline-derived CDR1 and CDR2 are MRHNA and SNTAGT. The CDR3 covers 16 residues. CDR3 amino acids: CASSDSPGAGANVLTF. In DNA form, the CDR3 reads TGTGCCAGCAGTGACTCGCCGGGGGCTGGGGCCAACGTCCTGACTTTC.

This clonotype occurred a few times. The rearrangement uses TRBV7-9 and TRBJ2-3; either TRBD1 or TRBD2 may fit D (5 bases each). The CDR3 extends over 13 amino acids. V was trimmed by 4 bases and J by 7 bases, leaving 12 bases between them. The V gene's germline CDR1 is SEHNR and CDR2 FQNEAQ (reference sequence). In DNA form, the CDR3 reads TGTGCCAGCAGCTCCCGGGACCTCAATACGCAGTATTTT. This translates into CASSSRDLNTQYF.

The rearrangement uses TRBV19 and TRBJ2-1, with TRBD2 identical over 9 bases. V gave up 8 bases and J gave up 4 bases; unmatched junction bases: 3. CDR1 LNHDA and CDR2 SQIVND come from the germline V gene (reference sequence). The CDR3 has 13 amino acids. The DNA of the CDR3 is TGTGCCAGTCTCAGCGGGGGGTACAATGAGCAGTTCTTC. Translation: CASLSGGYNEQFF.

This clonotype turned up a few times. The chain recombines TRBV25-1 with TRBJ2-1, with TRBD2 identical over 8 bases. Unmatched junction bases numbered 14, after V lost 2 bases and J lost 8 bases. The CDR3 covers 17 residues. The germline CDR1 and CDR2 sequences are MGHDK and SYGVNS. The chain's CDR3 is CASSEKWAGGYTDEQFF. Written as DNA, the CDR3 is TGTGCCAGCAGTGAAAAGTGGGCGGGAGGATACACAGATGAGCAGTTCTTC.

The J gene is TRBJ2-2, the V gene TRBV27; 9 bases line up with TRBD1. CDR1 is MNHEY and CDR2 is SMNVEV in the germline V gene (reference sequence). V dropped 5 bases and J dropped 5; count of bases not matched to a gene: 3. CDR3 length equals 14 residues. The CDR3 nucleotides read TGTGCCAGCAGTAAACAGGGGGCGACCGGGGAGCTGTTTTTT. Its protein product is CASSKQGATGELFF.

The sample holds a few counts of this clonotype. The chain is built from TRBV5-1 and TRBJ2-5; 12 nucleotides match TRBD2. The CDR3 extends over 17 amino acids. The germline CDR1 and CDR2 sequences are SGHRS and YFSETQ. V lost 0 bases, J lost 3 bases, and 6 bases stayed unmatched. The CDR3 is CASSLASGRAGKETQYF. CDR3 DNA sequence: TGCGCCAGCAGCTTGGCTAGCGGGAGGGCCGGAAAAGAGACCCAGTACTTC.

The chain links TRBV5-1 to TRBJ1-1; D perhaps matches TRBD1 (6 bases). Germline V gives CDR1 SGHRS, CDR2 YFSETQ. The CDR3 length is 14 residues. V gave up 0 bases and J gave up 4 bases, with 10 bases separating them. CDR3 coding DNA: TGCGCCAGCAGCTTGGAAGGGGGGAGCACTGAAGCTTTCTTT. The encoded protein is CASSLEGGSTEAFF. Together with reference TRBV5-1 and TRBJ1-1, the CDR3 gives the full variable domain: KAGVTQTPRYLIKTRGQQVTLSCSPISGHRSVSWYQQTPGQGLQFLFEYFSETQRNKGNFPGRFSGRQFSNSRSEMNVSTLELGDSALYLCASSLEGGSTEAFFGQGTRLTVV.

This clonotype was observed many times. The chain combines TRBV9 with TRBJ2-6; D is uncertain. This CDR3 is 14 amino acids long. The V end lost 0 bases, the J end lost 8 bases, and 9 bases lay between the germline ends. CDR1 is SGDLS and CDR2 is YYNGEE in the germline V gene. In nucleotides, the CDR3 is TGTGCCAGCAGCGTAGCTACTACCTCCAACGTCCTGACTTTC. It translates to CASSVATTSNVLTF.

The rearrangement links TRBV15 to TRBJ1-4; D gene unclear. Germline-derived CDR1 and CDR2 are LNHNV and YYDKDF (reference sequence). V lost 3 bases to trimming and J lost 8 bases, with 16 bases between them. The CDR3 contains 15 residues. The CDR3 coding sequence is TGTGCCACCAGCAGGCGGGGTCTAGAGGAGGAAAAACTGTTTTTT. Amino acids: CATSRRGLEEEKLFF.

This rearrangement joins TRBV20-1 to TRBJ2-5; 8 bases line up with TRBD1. The J call may be incorrect, as the DNA end agrees better with TRBJ2-7. The CDR3 is 13 residues long. Germline CDR1 reads DFQATT; CDR2 reads SNEGSKA (reference sequence). The CDR3 reads CSVSGTGVYEQYF. In DNA, the CDR3 is TGCAGTGTTTCCGGGACAGGAGTCTACGAGCAGTACTTC.

This clonotype was counted a few times. The V call is TRBV28, the J call TRBJ1-6; D call uncertain. V was cut by 3 bases and J by 2 bases, with 5 bases left in between. The CDR3 has 14 residues. From germline, CDR1 is MDHEN and CDR2 SYDVKM. The CDR3, as DNA: TGTGCCAGCAGTTTCGGAGCCTATAATTCACCCCTCCACTTT. Encoded protein: CASSFGAYNSPLHF.